This T cell receptor (beta chain) was retrieved from a study of regulatory T cells in long-lasting Graves disease. Overall study context: Freshly diagnosed Graves' patients had used antithyroid drugs for under 3 months.

Time point described: newly diagnosed GD, antithyroid drugs for less than 3 months. RNA isolated from PBMCs was used to make the TCR library. This clonotype was counted at least ten times. Both iRepertoire HTBI primers and Arm-PCR of CDR3 regions were used to build the TCR beta libraries. Each CDR3 protein is one row after TCRdb ran MiXCR on the multiplex PCR reads. In the table there are around 450,000 distinct CDR3 sequences, under 15% of which are singletons. These data are also associated with another study on T cells in Graves' hyperthyroidism and ophthalmopathy. According to that study: Researchers found most expanded thyroid clonotypes above 0.001 in blood as well.

Specimen: peripheral blood mononuclear cells (PBMCs), collected at new diagnosis, from a patient treated with antithyroid drugs. This receptor was obtained from a woman in her 30s with Graves disease.

CDR3 residues: CASSLGINEQFF. CDR3 DNA: TGTGCCAGCAGCTTAGGGATAAATGAGCAGTTCTTC. The chain has TRBV7-9 and TRBJ2-1, with unresolved D. V lost 1 base and J 7 bases, leaving 5 bases between the germline ends. The CDR3 extends over 12 amino acids. CDR1 is SEHNR, CDR2 FQNEAQ, per germline (reference sequence).